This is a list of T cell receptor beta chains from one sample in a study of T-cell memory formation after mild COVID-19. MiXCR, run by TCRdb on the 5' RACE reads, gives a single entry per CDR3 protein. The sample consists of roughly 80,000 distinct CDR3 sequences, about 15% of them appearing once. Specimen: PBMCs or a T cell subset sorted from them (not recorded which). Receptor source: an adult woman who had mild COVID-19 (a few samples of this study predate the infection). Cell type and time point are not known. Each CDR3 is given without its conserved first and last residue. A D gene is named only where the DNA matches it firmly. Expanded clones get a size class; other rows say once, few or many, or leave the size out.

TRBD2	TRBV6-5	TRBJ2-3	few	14	ASSYRAGVGADTQY
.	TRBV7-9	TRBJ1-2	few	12	ASRFPAMPYGYT
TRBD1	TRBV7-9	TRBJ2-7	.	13	ASSSRGQGFYEQY
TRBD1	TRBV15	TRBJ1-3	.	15	ATSRLLTGDSGNTIY
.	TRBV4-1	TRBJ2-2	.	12	ASSTTGNTGELF
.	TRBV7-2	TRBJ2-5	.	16	ASSLVALGGTVGETQY
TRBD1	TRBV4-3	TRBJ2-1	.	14	ASSQDPGTGGNEQF
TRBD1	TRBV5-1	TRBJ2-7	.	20	ASSLAGMLISSDRANVYEQY
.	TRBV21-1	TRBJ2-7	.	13	ASTPRLAEPYEQY
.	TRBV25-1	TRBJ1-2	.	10	ASTSGQGGYT
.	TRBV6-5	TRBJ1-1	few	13	ASSYSRSGAVSAF
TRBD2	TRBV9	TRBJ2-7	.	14	ASSVGSGTFDYEQY
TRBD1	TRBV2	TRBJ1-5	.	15	ASSLRGTAYSNQPQH
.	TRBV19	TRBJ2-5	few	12	ASSIGVFQETQY
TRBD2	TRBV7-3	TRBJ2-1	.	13	ASSPLAGGQNEQF
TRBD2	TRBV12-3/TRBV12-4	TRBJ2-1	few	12	ASSFSGRADEQF
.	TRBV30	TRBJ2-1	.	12	AWSLGWGNNEQF
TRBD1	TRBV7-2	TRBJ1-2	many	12	ASSRGGTGDGYT
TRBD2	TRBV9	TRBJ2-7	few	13	ASSPGGGHTYEQY
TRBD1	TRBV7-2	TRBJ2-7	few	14	ASSFHSTGGQYEQY
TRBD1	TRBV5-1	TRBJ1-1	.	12	ASSLTGGSTEAF
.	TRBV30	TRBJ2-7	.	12	AWRIGAVPHEQY
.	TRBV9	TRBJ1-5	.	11	ASSPSGAQPQH
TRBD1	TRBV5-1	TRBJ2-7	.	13	ASSGKGTGYSMQY
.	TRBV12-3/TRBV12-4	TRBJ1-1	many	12	ASSFYTANTEAF
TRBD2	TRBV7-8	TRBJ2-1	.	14	ASSPTSGRGYNEQF
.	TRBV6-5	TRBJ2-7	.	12	AIGAGTNSYEQY
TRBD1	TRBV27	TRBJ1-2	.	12	ASSIRQGPYGYT
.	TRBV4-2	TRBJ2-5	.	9	ASSQPGAQY
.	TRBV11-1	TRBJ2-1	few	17	ASSYPNSGPKVWGNEQF
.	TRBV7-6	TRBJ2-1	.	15	ASSPPPGAPGDNEQF
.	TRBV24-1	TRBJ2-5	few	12	ATSDLSGGETQY
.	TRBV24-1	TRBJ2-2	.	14	ATSDQVRGGAGELF
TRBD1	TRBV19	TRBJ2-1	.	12	ASSITSGTGEQF
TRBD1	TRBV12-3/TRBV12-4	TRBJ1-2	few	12	ASSFRLTGQGYT
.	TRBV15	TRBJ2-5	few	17	ATSRPRLGGPFNQETQY
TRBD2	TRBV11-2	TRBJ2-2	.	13	ASTSGGSGTGELF
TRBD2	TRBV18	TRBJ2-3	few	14	ASSPTGLASTDTQY
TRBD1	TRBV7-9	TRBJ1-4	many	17	ASSLEGQGWPRGSGKLF
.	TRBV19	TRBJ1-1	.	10	ASNAGETEAF
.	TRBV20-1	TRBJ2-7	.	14	SARDMLGRESYEQY
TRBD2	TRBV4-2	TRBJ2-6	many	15	ASSHLAGGSGANVLT
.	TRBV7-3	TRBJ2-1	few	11	ASSLTGEWEQF
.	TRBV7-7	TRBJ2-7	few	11	ASSLDFSYEQY
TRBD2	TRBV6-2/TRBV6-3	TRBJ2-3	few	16	ASSYSRISGTIDDTQY
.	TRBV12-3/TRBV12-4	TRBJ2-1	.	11	ASSPGAYNEQF
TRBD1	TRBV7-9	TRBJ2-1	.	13	ASSFAGGQGNEQF
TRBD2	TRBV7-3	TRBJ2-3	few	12	ASSHSGSGNTQY
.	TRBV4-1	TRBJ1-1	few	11	ASRKVGATEAF
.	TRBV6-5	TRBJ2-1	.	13	ASTLGLSSYNEQF
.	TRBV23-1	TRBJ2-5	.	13	ASSQSNRARKTQY
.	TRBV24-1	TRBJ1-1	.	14	ATSDSRIHMNTEAF